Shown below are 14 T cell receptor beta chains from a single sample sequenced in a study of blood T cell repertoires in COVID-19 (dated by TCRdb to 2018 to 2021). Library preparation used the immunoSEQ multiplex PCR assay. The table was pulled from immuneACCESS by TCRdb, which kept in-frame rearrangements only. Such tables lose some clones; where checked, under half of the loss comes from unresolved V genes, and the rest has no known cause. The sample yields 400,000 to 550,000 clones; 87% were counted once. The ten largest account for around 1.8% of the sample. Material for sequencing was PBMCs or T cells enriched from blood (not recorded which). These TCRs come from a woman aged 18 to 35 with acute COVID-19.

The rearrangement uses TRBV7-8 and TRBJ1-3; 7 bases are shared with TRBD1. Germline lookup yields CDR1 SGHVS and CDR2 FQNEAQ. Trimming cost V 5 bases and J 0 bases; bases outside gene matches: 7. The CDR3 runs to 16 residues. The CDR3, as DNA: TGTGCCAGCAGCACCGACAGGGCCTTCTCTGGAAACACCATATATTTT. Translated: CASSTDRAFSGNTIYF.

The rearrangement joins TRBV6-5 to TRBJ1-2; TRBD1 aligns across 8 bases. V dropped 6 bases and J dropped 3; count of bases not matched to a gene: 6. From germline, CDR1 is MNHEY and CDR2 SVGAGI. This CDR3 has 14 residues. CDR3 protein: CASRGDRSYYGYTF. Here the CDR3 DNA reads TGTGCCAGCAGGGGGGACAGGAGTTACTATGGCTACACCTTC.

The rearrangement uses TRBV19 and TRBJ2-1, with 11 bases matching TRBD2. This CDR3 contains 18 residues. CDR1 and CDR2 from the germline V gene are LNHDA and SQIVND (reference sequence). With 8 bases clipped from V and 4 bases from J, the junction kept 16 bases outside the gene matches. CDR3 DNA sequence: TGTGCCAGTTCTAAAGGGCTAGCGGGAGGATTGGCTTACAATGAGCAGTTCTTC. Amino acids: CASSKGLAGGLAYNEQFF. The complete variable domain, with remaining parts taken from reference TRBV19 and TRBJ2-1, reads DGGITQSPKYLFRKEGQNVTLSCEQNLNHDAMYWYRQDPGQGLRLIYYSQIVNDFQKGDIAEGYSVSREKKESFPLTVTSAQKNPTAFYLCASSKGLAGGLAYNEQFFGPGTRLTVL.

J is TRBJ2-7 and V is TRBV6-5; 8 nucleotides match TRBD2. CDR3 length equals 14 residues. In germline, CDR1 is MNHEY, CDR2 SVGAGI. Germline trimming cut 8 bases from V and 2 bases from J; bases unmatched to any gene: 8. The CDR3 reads CASQTGLGPYEQYF. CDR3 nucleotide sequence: TGTGCCAGCCAGACGGGACTAGGGCCCTACGAGCAGTACTTC.

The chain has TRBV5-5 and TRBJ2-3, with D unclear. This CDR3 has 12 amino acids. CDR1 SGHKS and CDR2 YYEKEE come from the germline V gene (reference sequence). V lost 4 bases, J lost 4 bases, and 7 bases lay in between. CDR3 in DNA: TGTGCCAGCAGCGGAGTCTCAGATACGCAGTATTTT. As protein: CASSGVSDTQYF.

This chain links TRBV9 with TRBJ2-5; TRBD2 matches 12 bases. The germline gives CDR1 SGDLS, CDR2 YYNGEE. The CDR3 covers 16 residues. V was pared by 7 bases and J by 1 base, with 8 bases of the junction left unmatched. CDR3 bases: TGTGCCAGCGGGCTAGCGGGAGGGTCCATCCAAGAGACCCAGTACTTC. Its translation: CASGLAGGSIQETQYF.

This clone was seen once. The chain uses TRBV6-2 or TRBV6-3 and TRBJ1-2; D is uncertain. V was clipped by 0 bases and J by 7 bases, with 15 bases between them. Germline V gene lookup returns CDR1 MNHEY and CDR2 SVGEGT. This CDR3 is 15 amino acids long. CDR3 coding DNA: TGTGCCAGCAGTTACTCCTCAGGTTTTGGTCGTGGCTACACCTTC. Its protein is CASSYSSGFGRGYTF.

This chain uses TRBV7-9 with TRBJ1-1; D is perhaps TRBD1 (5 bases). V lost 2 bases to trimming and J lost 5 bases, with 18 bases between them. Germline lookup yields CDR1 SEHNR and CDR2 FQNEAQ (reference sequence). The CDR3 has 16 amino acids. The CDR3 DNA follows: TGTGCCAGCAGCTTATATCAAGGACACCGGATAACTGAAGCTTTCTTT. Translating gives CASSLYQGHRITEAFF. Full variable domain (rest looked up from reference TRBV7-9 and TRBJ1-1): DTGVSQNPRHKITKRGQNVTFRCDPISEHNRLYWYRQTLGQGPEFLTYFQNEAQLEKSRLLSDRFSAERPKGSFSTLEIQRTEQGDSAMYLCASSLYQGHRITEAFFGQGTRLTVV.

In DNA form, the CDR3 reads TGTGCCAGCAGTCCGACAGGGCCCAACTATGGCTACACCTTC. Amino acid sequence: CASSPTGPNYGYTF. This sequence joins TRBV6-5 and TRBJ1-2; 7 positions agree with TRBD1. V lost 5 bases, J lost 2 bases, and 5 bases stayed unmatched. Germline CDR1 MNHEY, CDR2 SVGAGI. The CDR3 has 14 amino acids.

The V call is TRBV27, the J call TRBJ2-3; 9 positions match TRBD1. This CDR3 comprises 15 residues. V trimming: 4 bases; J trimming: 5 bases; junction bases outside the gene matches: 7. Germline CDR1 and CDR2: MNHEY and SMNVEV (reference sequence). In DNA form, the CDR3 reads TGTGCCAGCAGTTGGGGGGACAGGGTTCAAGATACGCAGTATTTT. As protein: CASSWGDRVQDTQYF.

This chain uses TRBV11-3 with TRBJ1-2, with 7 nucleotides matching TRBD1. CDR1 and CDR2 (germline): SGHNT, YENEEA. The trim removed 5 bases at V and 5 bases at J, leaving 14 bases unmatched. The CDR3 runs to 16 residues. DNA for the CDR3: TGTGCCAGCAGCCTTGACCGACAGGGCGGGATATATGGCTACACCTTC. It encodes CASSLDRQGGIYGYTF. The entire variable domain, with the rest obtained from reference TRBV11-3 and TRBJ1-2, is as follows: EAGVVQSPRYKIIEKKQPVAFWCNPISGHNTLYWYLQNLGQGPELLIRYENEEAVDDSQLPKDRFSAERLKGVDSTLKIQPAELGDSAVYLCASSLDRQGGIYGYTFGSGTRLTVV.

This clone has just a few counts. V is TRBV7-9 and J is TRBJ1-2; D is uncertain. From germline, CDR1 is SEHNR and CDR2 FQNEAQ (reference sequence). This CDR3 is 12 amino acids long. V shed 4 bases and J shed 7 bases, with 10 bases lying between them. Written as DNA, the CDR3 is TGTGCCAGCAGCTCTACACACAGTGGCTACACCTTC. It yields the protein CASSSTHSGYTF.

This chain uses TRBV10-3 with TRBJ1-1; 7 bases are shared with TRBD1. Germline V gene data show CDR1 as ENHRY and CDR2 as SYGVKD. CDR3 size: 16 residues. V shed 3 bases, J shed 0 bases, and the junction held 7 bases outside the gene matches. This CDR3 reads CAISDRGVGMNTEAFF. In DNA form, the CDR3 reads TGTGCCATCAGTGACAGGGGGGTCGGTATGAACACTGAAGCTTTCTTT.

DNA for the CDR3: TGTGCCAGCAGCTGGACTAGCGGGGGCTACAATGAGCAGTTCTTC. This sequence encodes CASSWTSGGYNEQFF. V and J are TRBV5-6 and TRBJ2-1; TRBD2 agrees at 13 bases. This CDR3 spans 15 amino acids. The V gene end was trimmed by 3 bases and the J gene end by 3 bases; junction bases not matched to a gene: 0. In germline, CDR1 is SGHDT, CDR2 YYEEEE. Combining the CDR3 with reference TRBV5-6 and TRBJ2-1 gives the whole variable domain DAGVTQSPTHLIKTRGQQVTLRCSPKSGHDTVSWYQQALGQGPQFIFQYYEEEERQRGNFPDRFSGHQFPNYSSELNVNALLLGDSALYLCASSWTSGGYNEQFFGPGTRLTVL.